This T cell receptor (beta chain) stems from a study of blood T cell repertoires in COVID-19. Trimming left V 2 bases short and J 5 bases short, with 17 bases between. The V gene's germline CDR1 is LNHDA and CDR2 SQIVND (reference sequence). The CDR3 runs to 16 residues. Repertoires were generated with immunoSEQ multiplex PCR, while TCRdb's copy carries only in-frame clones and drops some. The sample shows about 220,000 clones, 70% to 85% of them seen only once. This TCR was sampled from a middle-aged woman with acute COVID-19. Sequenced: PBMCs or T cells enriched from blood (not recorded which). The chain joins TRBV19 to TRBJ2-3; possibly TRBD1 for D (6 bases). CDR3 region: CASSISAGVRRDTQYF. The CDR3 bases are TGTGCCAGTAGTATATCGGCAGGGGTTAGGCGAGATACGCAGTATTTT.